This TCR beta chain appears in the sequencing data of a study of T cell responses to AZD1222 COVID-19 vaccine. The study, taken as a whole, reports: Regions left unmutated in variants are reportedly the target of nearly half of spike-specific TCRs.

With regard to this clone: The antigen remains undetermined.

Method: immunoSEQ multiplex PCR; TCRdb's copy keeps in-frame clones and lacks some. The table shows tens of thousands of clones, with 80% occurring only once. The CDR3 sequence is 13 residues long. Germline V gene data show CDR1 as SEHNR and CDR2 as FQNEAQ (reference sequence). The V and J ends lost 5 bases and 3 bases respectively, with 10 bases between them. The TCR sequence derives from an adult in good health. This rearrangement joins TRBV7-9 to TRBJ2-5, with D perhaps TRBD2 (5 bases). The specimen comprised peripheral blood, sampled on day 0 of AZD1222 vaccination. The chain's CDR3 is CASSTGMEETQYF. CDR3 DNA: TGTGCCAGCAGCACCGGGATGGAAGAGACCCAGTACTTC.